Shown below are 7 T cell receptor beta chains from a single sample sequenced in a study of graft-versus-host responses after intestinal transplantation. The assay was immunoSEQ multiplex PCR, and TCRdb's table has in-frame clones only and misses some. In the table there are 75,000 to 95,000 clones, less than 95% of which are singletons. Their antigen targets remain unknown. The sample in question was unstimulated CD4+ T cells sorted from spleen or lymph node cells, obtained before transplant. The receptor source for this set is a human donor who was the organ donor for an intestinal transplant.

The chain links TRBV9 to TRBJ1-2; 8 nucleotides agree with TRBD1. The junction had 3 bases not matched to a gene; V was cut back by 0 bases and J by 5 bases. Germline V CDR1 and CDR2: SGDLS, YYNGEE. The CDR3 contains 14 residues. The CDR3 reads CASSVGGQAYGYTF. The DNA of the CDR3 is TGTGCCAGCAGCGTAGGGGGACAGGCTTATGGCTACACCTTC.

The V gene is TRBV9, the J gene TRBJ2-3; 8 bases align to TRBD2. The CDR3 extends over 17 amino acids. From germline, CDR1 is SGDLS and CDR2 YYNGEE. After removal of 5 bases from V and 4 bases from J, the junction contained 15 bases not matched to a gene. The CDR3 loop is CASSGLGAGGSADTQYF. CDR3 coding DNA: TGTGCCAGCAGTGGACTAGGCGCGGGGGGAAGCGCAGATACGCAGTATTTT.

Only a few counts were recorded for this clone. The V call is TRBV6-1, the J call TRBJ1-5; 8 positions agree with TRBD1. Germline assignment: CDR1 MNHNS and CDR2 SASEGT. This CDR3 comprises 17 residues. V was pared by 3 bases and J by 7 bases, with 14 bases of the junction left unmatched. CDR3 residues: CASSDWTGNAARQPQHF. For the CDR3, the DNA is TGTGCCAGCAGTGACTGGACAGGGAATGCGGCAAGACAGCCCCAGCATTTT.

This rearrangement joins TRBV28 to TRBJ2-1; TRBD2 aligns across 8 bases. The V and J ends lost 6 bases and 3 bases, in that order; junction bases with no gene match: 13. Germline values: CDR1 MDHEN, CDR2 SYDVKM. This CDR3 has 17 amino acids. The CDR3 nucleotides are TGTGCCAGCAGCCATAACACCCGGAGCGGGAGCTACAATGAGCAGTTCTTC. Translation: CASSHNTRSGSYNEQFF.

The CDR3 coding sequence is TGTGCCAGCAGCTTAACGGGAGGCTCTGGAAACACCATATATTTT. As protein: CASSLTGGSGNTIYF. This chain links TRBV7-9 with TRBJ1-3; D is unresolved. The CDR3 spans 15 residues. The V and J ends lost 2 bases and 0 bases respectively, with 8 bases between them. Germline assignment: CDR1 SEHNR and CDR2 FQNEAQ (reference sequence).

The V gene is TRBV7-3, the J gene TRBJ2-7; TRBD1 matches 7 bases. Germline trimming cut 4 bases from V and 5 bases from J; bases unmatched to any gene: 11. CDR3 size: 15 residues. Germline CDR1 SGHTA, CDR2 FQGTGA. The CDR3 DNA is TGTGCCAGCAGCTCGACTTCGACAGGGATGAACGAGCAGTACTTC. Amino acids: CASSSTSTGMNEQYF.

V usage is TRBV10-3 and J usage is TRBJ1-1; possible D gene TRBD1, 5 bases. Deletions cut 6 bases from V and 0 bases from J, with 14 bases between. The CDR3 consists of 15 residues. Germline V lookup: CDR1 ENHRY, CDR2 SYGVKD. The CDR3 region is CAIRSREDMNTEAFF. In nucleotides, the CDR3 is TGTGCCATCAGGAGCAGGGAGGATATGAACACTGAAGCTTTCTTT.